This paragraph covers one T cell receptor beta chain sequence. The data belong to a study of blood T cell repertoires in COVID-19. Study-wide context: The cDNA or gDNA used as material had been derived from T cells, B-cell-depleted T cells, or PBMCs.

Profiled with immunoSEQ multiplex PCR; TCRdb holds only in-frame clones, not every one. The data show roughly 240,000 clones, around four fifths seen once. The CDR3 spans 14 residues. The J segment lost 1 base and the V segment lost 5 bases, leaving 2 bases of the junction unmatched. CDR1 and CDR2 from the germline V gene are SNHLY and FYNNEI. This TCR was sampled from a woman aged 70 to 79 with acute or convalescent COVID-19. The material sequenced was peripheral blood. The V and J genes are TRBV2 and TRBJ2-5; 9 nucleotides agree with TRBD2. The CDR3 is CASSSGGFQETQYF. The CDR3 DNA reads TGTGCCAGCAGTAGCGGGGGGTTCCAAGAGACCCAGTACTTC.